This T cell receptor (beta chain) was sequenced in a study of T cells expressing NK-cell markers (TCRdb year 2020). Concerning the study at large: TCR beta-chain repertoires were profiled in sorted CD3+CD56+NKG2C+, CD3+CD56+NKG2C- and CD3+CD56-NKG2C+ T-cell subsets from several donors. Among the eight sequenced donors, seven were HCMV-seropositive and one was HCMV-seronegative. The eight sequenced donors were randomly selected healthy volunteers, three men and five women. The libraries were sequenced on Illumina HiSeq 2000/2500, MiSeq or NextSeq, producing 2 x 150 bp reads.

HCMV serostatus was determined by detecting HCMV-specific IgG in serum with a commercial ELISA kit. Peripheral blood mononuclear cells were isolated from blood by Ficoll density gradient centrifugation. TCRdb lists the instrument as Illumina HiSeq 2000. TCR beta cDNA libraries were made by 5'RACE template switching that added a universal primer site and unique molecular identifiers. cDNA synthesis was primed from the TCR beta constant segment and was followed by two successive PCR amplification steps. Per the authors' processing: MIGEC was used to demultiplex reads and group reads by UMI, and MiTCR was used to assemble and quantify clonotypes. To exclude erroneous sequences, only TCR cDNA sequences supported by at least two reads were retained. The tcR package was used for downstream repertoire analysis, with clonotypes matched between fractions based on CDR3 nucleotide sequence plus V segment. VDJmatch was used to annotate antigen specificity against VDJdb, with one amino acid substitution allowed in CDR3. Following reprocessing of the reads by TCRdb, the data hold one row per CDR3 protein sequence and no DNA is available. Clone size and V and J calls follow TCRdb, not the original study. Per the sample table, the count is some 440,000 distinct CDR3 sequences. The top ten hold over 1.3% of the sample.

CDR1 and CDR2 were assigned from the germline V gene (reference sequence) as MNHNY and SVGAGI. Reading from cysteine to phenylalanine, the CDR3 counts 14 amino acids. No nucleotide data were recorded. About this clonotype: This receptor's antigen is unknown.

Paper-wide results and their limitations: Those dominant clonotypes were again the most abundant among CD3+CD56-NKG2C+ cells in several donors, at about 25-65%. In several donors, the dominant CD3+CD56+NKG2C+ clonotypes ranked among the top 10 CD8+ clonotypes, making up roughly 1.0-8% of CD8+ T cells. Whether the expanded NKG2C-expressing T cell clones were specific for HCMV antigens remained unclear.

The rearranged chain carries TRBV6-6 and TRBJ1-5; the D gene TCRdb calls, TRBD1, cannot be checked with no DNA. This clonotype originated in a woman aged 50 to 65 in good health. Donor details come from another sample of the same person, matched by shared clones. The sequenced sample consisted of blood T cells: a sorted CD56 or NKG2C T cell subset, CD4+ or CD8+ T cells, or bulk PBMC T cells (not recorded which). CDR3 region: CAISPRQGSQPQHF.